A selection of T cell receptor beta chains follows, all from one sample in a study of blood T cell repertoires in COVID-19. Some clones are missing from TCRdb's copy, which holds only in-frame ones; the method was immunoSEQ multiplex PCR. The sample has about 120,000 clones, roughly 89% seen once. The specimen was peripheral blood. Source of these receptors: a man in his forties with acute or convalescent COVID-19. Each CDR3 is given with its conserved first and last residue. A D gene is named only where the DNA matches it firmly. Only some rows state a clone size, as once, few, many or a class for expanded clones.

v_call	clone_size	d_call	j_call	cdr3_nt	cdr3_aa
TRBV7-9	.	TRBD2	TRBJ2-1	TGTGCCAGCAGCGGCCCGGGACTAGCCTCCTACAATGAGCAGTTCTTC	CASSGPGLASYNEQFF
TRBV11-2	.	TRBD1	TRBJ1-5	TGTGCCAGCAGCAGAGGGACAGGGGATAATCAGCCCCAGCATTTT	CASSRGTGDNQPQHF
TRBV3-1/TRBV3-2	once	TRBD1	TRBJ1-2	TGTGCCAGCAGCCGGGGACAGGGGGCGAACTATGGCTACACCTTC	CASSRGQGANYGYTF
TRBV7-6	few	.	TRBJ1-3	TGTGCCAGCAGCCCGACGGGGAGGGGAGGCTCTGGAAACACCATATATTTT	CASSPTGRGGSGNTIYF
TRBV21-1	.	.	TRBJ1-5	TGTGCCAGCAGCAACCGGGAGAGGCAGCCCCAGCATTTT	CASSNRERQPQHF
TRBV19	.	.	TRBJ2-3	TGTGCCAGTAGTATAAGTCGGACAGATACGCAGTATTTT	CASSISRTDTQYF
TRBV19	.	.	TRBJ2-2	TGTGCCAGTAGAAGACAGGCAAACACCGGGGAGCTGTTTTTT	CASRRQANTGELFF
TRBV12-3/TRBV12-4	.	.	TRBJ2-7	TGTGCCAGCAGTTTTCTTGGGCGGGACGAGCAGTACTTC	CASSFLGRDEQYF
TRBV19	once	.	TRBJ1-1	TGTGCCAGTAGTATCCGGGAGGCAGGGTCTGAAGCTTTCTTT	CASSIREAGSEAFF
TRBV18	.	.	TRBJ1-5	TGTGCCAGCTCAAACAACCAGGGTATAAGCAATCAGCCCCAGCATTTT	CASSNNQGISNQPQHF
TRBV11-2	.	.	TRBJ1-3	TGTGCCAGCAGCTTTTCAGGGATTCTTAGAAACACCATATATTTT	CASSFSGILRNTIYF
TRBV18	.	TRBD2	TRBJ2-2	TGTGCCAGCTCACTCACGGGACTAGCCGTCGGGGAGCTGTTTTTT	CASSLTGLAVGELFF
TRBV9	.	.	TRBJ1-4	TGTGCCAGCAGCGAGGGAGGTGAAAAACTGTTTTTT	CASSEGGEKLFF
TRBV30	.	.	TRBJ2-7	TGTGCCTGGGAACCCCAGGGAAACGAGCAGTACTTC	CAWEPQGNEQYF
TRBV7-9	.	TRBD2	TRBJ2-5	TGTGCCAGCAGCTTGGGGGTATCAGCGGGGCGGGAGACCCAGTACTTC	CASSLGVSAGRETQYF
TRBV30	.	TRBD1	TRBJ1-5	TGTGCCTGGAGCAAAACTCAGGACAGGCTAAATCAGCCCCAGCATTTT	CAWSKTQDRLNQPQHF
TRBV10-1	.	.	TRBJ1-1	TGCGCCATCCCCGAGGACAGCATGAACACTGAAGCTTTCTTT	CAIPEDSMNTEAFF
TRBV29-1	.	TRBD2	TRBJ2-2	TGCAGCGTTAAGCGGGGGGGCGACGGGGAGCTGTTTTTT	CSVKRGGDGELFF
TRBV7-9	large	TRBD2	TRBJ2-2	TGTGCCAGCAGCCCCATAGCGGGGGGGCCTCACACCGGGGAGCTGTTTTTT	CASSPIAGGPHTGELFF